Listed below are T cell receptor beta chains from one sample, sequenced in a study of T cells after yellow fever vaccination. MiXCR was run by TCRdb on the 5' RACE reads, yielding one entry per CDR3 protein. The sample includes 340,000 or so distinct CDR3 sequences, around 12% of them seen just once. Sequencing used CD4+ T cells sorted from PBMCs, obtained 15 days after the yellow fever booster vaccination. All receptors derive from a man between 18 and 35 years old who received the YFV17D yellow fever vaccine. CDR3s include the opening cysteine and the closing phenylalanine or tryptophan. D genes are given only for firm matches. Clone size is stated in some rows and not others, as once, few, many or a class when expanded.

J gene	V gene	D gene	clone size	CDR3 protein	CDR3 DNA
TRBJ2-5	TRBV20-1	TRBD2	-	CSARGLAGLRGETQYF	TGCAGTGCCAGAGGACTAGCGGGGTTGAGGGGGGAGACCCAGTACTTC
TRBJ2-3	TRBV6-1	-	few	CASRWASSDTQYF	TGTGCCAGCAGATGGGCCTCATCAGATACGCAGTATTTT
TRBJ1-1	TRBV7-2	TRBD1	few	CASSQTGDSEAFF	TGTGCCAGCAGCCAGACAGGGGACTCTGAAGCTTTCTTT
TRBJ2-7	TRBV20-1	-	-	CSVGEQYF	TGCAGTGTAGGTGAGCAGTACTTC
TRBJ2-7	TRBV2	TRBD1	-	CASSADRVGSYEQYF	TGTGCCAGCAGTGCGGACAGGGTAGGATCCTACGAGCAGTACTTC
TRBJ1-1	TRBV10-3	TRBD1	few	CAISPQGGDTEAFF	TGTGCCATCAGTCCCCAGGGGGGGGACACTGAAGCTTTCTTT
TRBJ2-7	TRBV29-1	-	few	CSVGRSSYEQYF	TGCAGCGTTGGGCGAAGCTCCTACGAGCAGTACTTC
TRBJ1-6	TRBV7-9	TRBD1	many	CASSGTVYNSPLHF	TGTGCCAGCAGCGGGACAGTCTATAATTCACCCCTCCACTTT
TRBJ2-1	TRBV19	TRBD1	few	CASSSATGPYNEQFF	TGTGCCAGTAGTTCGGCGACAGGGCCCTACAATGAGCAGTTCTTC
TRBJ2-1	TRBV6-5	-	-	CASSRRVEARPNEQFF	TGTGCCAGCAGCCGACGGGTAGAGGCCCGACCCAATGAGCAGTTCTTC
TRBJ2-7	TRBV29-1	TRBD1	-	CSVETGTGSSYEQYF	TGCAGCGTTGAGACCGGGACAGGGAGCTCCTACGAGCAGTACTTC
TRBJ2-1	TRBV12-3/TRBV12-4	-	-	CASKTLGDNEQFF	TGTGCCAGCAAGACATTAGGGGATAATGAGCAGTTCTTC
TRBJ1-1	TRBV18	TRBD1	-	CASSGDRDEAFF	TGTGCCAGCTCAGGGGACAGGGATGAAGCTTTCTTT
TRBJ1-6	TRBV27	-	few	CASKPDGWNSPLHF	TGTGCCAGCAAACCGGACGGTTGGAATTCACCCCTCCACTTT
TRBJ2-5	TRBV11-2	TRBD1	few	CASRTGWFGTQYF	TGTGCCAGCAGGACAGGGTGGTTCGGGACCCAGTACTTC
TRBJ2-3	TRBV20-1	-	few	CSARDPSIGHNRRYF	TGCAGTGCTAGAGACCCTTCGATCGGGCACAACCGTCGATATTTT
TRBJ1-6	TRBV9	-	-	CASSVVDINSPLHF	TGTGCCAGCAGCGTAGTTGATATCAATTCACCCCTCCACTTT
TRBJ1-5	TRBV12-3/TRBV12-4	TRBD1	many	CASSTGARQPQHF	TGTGCCAGCAGTACAGGGGCTCGACAGCCCCAGCATTTT
TRBJ2-5	TRBV2	TRBD1	few	CASNSDRDVETQYF	TGTGCCAGCAATTCGGACAGGGATGTCGAGACCCAGTACTTC
TRBJ1-1	TRBV4-3	-	few	CASSQEIVAEAFF	TGCGCCAGCAGCCAAGAGATTGTCGCTGAAGCTTTCTTT
TRBJ1-4	TRBV7-9	-	-	CASSFAGSEEKLFF	TGTGCCAGCAGCTTTGCAGGGAGCGAGGAAAAACTGTTTTTT
TRBJ1-4	TRBV12-3/TRBV12-4	TRBD1	few	CASSHTGTGGEKLFF	TGTGCCAGCAGCCACACCGGGACAGGGGGAGAAAAACTGTTTTTT
TRBJ1-1	TRBV7-9	-	-	CASSLGIGTNTEAFF	TGTGCCAGCAGCTTAGGTATAGGGACAAACACTGAAGCTTTCTTT
TRBJ2-4	TRBV4-1	-	many	CASSQLGVAKNIQYF	TGCGCCAGCAGCCAACTCGGGGTAGCCAAAAACATTCAGTACTTC
TRBJ2-7	TRBV7-2	-	-	CASSIDPGKSYEQYF	TGTGCCAGCAGCATTGACCCCGGGAAGTCCTACGAGCAGTACTTC
TRBJ2-3	TRBV27	-	-	CASSFGGGRRTQYF	TGTGCCAGCAGTTTTGGCGGGGGCCGTCGTACGCAGTATTTT
TRBJ2-2	TRBV28	TRBD1	few	CASSSGTGGNTGELFF	TGTGCCAGCAGTTCGGGGACAGGGGGCAACACCGGGGAGCTGTTTTTT
TRBJ2-4	TRBV3-2	-	many	CASSQEQGRQGKNIQYF	TGTGCCAGCAGCCAAGAGCAGGGAAGACAGGGGAAAAACATTCAGTACTTC